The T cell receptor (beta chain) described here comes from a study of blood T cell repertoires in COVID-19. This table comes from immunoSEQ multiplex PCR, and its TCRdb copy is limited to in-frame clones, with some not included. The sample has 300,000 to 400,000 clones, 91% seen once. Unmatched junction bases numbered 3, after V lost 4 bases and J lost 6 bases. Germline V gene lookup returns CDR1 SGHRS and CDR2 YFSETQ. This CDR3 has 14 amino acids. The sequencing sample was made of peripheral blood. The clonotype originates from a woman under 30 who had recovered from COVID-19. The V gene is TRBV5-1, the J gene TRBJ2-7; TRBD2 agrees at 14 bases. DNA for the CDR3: TGCGCCAGCAGCCCCGGGACTAGCGGGGGCGAGCAGTACGTC. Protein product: CASSPGTSGGEQYV.